This T cell receptor beta chain was profiled in a study of blood T cells in healthy people across ages. Germline V gives CDR1 DFQATT, CDR2 SNEGSKA (reference sequence). This CDR3 has 13 amino acids. The authors ran a second PCR of 7 to 11 cycles using a sample-barcoded 5' primer and a J-beta primer mix. MiXCR, run by TCRdb on the 5' RACE reads, gives a single entry per CDR3 protein. The data show fewer than 600,000 distinct CDR3 sequences, with over 25% seen just once and over 3.5% held by the top ten. These data also featured in a second study, about T cells of mothers and their children.

V is TRBV20-1 and J is TRBJ2-5; the D is unclear. The assigned J gene may be wrong: the sequence end matches TRBJ2-1 better. This TCR was recovered from a boy aged 2 to 9 in good health. Sequencing was carried out using blood. In DNA form, the CDR3 reads TGCAGTGCTACAATAGACACCTCAGGTGAGCAGTTCTTC. Residues: CSATIDTSGEQFF.